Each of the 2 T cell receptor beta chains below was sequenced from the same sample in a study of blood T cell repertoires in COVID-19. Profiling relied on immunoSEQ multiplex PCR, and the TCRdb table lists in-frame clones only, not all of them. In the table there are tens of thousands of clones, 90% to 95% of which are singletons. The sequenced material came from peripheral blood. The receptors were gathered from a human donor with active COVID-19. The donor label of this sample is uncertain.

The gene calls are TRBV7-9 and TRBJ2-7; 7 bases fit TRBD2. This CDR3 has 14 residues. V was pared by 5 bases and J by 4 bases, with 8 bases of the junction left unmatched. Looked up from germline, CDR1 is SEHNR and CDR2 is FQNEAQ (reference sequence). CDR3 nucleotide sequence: TGTGCCAGCAGCCCCAGCGGGAATCGTTACGAGCAGTACTTC. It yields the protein CASSPSGNRYEQYF.

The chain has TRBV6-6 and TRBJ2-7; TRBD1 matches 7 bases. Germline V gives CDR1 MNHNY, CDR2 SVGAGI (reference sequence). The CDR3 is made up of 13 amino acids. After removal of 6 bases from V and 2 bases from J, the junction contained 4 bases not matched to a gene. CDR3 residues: CASRGQDPYEQYF. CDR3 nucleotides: TGTGCCAGCAGAGGACAGGACCCCTACGAGCAGTACTTC.